One and the same sample provided the 15 T cell receptor beta chains below, sequenced in a study of T-cell reconstitution after alpha-beta-depleted transplantation in children. Using unique molecular identifiers, the investigators prepared the TCRbeta library. TCRdb processed the PCR reads anew with MiXCR; each CDR3 protein has one entry. Among some 240,000 distinct CDR3 sequences listed, 9.5% to 15% were seen once. The source was PBMCs from the stem cell graft donor, collected from the stem cell graft. The source is a human donor who donated a stem cell graft to a child with acute lymphoblastic leukemia.

The V call is TRBV3-1, the J call TRBJ1-5; perhaps TRBD1 as D (5 bases). V was cut by 4 bases and J by 2 bases, with 12 bases left in between. The CDR3 has 15 amino acids. Germline CDR1 and CDR2: LGHDT and YNNKEL (reference sequence). CDR3 residues: CASSRGGDGNQPQHF. The CDR3 region has the DNA TGTGCCAGCAGCCGAGGAGGGGATGGCAATCAGCCCCAGCATTTT.

This chain joins TRBV11-2 and TRBJ2-1, with 13 positions matching TRBD2. V was clipped by 4 bases and J by 6 bases; unmatched bases: 12. This CDR3 comprises 18 residues. Germline CDR1 is SGHAT and CDR2 is FQNNGV. CDR3 DNA: TGTGCCAGCAGCTCAAAATCCCCCGGACTAGCGGGAGTCAATGAGCAGTTCTTC. It translates to CASSSKSPGLAGVNEQFF.

This clonotype was found many times. This chain joins TRBV4-3 and TRBJ1-5; 7 bases are shared with TRBD1. Trimming took 0 bases from V and 6 from J; bases not matched to a gene: 5. The CDR3 covers 15 residues. Germline CDR1 is LGHNA and CDR2 is YSLEER. Written as DNA, the CDR3 is TGCGCCAGCAGCCAAGAAAGCAGGGGGAGTCAGCCCCAGCATTTT. Protein product: CASSQESRGSQPQHF.

This clonotype was observed many times. The chain is built from TRBV20-1 and TRBJ2-3; 8 positions agree with TRBD2. CDR1 is DFQATT, CDR2 SNEGSKA, per germline (reference sequence). There are 13 residues in the CDR3. J was trimmed by 5 bases and V by 5 bases; bases with no gene match: 6. CDR3 amino acids: CSAYPSGRDTQYF. The DNA of the CDR3 is TGCAGTGCTTACCCCAGCGGGAGAGATACGCAGTATTTT.

Concerning this clonotype: A much more abundant neighbour one base away suggests this may be a read error. CDR3 protein: CASSFTQGPYNEQFF. The CDR3 bases are TGTGCCAGCAGCTTTACGCAGGGGCCCTACAATGAGCAGTTCTTC. The chain joins TRBV7-2 to TRBJ2-1; D perhaps matches TRBD1 (6 bases). V lost 3 bases, J lost 2 bases, and 11 bases lay in between. The CDR3 length is 15 residues. CDR1 and CDR2 (germline): SGHTA, FQGNSA.

At least ten counts were recorded for this clonotype. The rearrangement uses TRBV18 and TRBJ2-2; D uncertain. The CDR3 sequence is 15 residues long. Trimming shortened V by 2 bases and J by 4 bases, and 11 bases separated the two germline ends. Germline V CDR1 and CDR2: KGHSH, LQKENI. The CDR3 DNA follows: TGTGCCAGCTCACCAAAGATACAGTTCACCGGGGAGCTGTTTTTT. Residues: CASSPKIQFTGELFF.

The chain has TRBV6-1 and TRBJ1-6, with D perhaps matching TRBD1 (5 bases). CDR1 MNHNS and CDR2 SASEGT come from the germline V gene. Trimming cost V 3 bases and J 7 bases, with 16 bases left between them. CDR3 length: 16 amino acids. CDR3 in amino acids: CASSDAGAGGNSPLHF. CDR3 coding DNA: TGTGCCAGCAGTGATGCCGGGGCGGGGGGGAATTCACCCCTCCACTTT.

This clonotype has only a few counts. The CDR3 DNA sequence: TGTGCCAGCAGCCGTAGCGGGAGTGACACCGGGGAGCTGTTTTTT. Its translation is CASSRSGSDTGELFF. The chain couples TRBV7-2 to TRBJ2-2, with 9 positions matching TRBD2. J lost 3 bases, V lost 5 bases, and 4 bases had no gene match. Germline-derived CDR1 and CDR2 are SGHTA and FQGNSA. The length of the CDR3 is 15 residues. Filled out from reference TRBV7-2 and TRBJ2-2, the complete variable domain reads GAGVSQSPSNKVTEKGKDVELRCDPISGHTALYWYRQSLGQGLEFLIYFQGNSAPDKSGLPSDRFSAERTGGSVSTLTIQRTQQEDSAVYLCASSRSGSDTGELFFGEGSRLTVL.

The chain recombines TRBV5-1 with TRBJ2-2; D may correspond to TRBD1 or TRBD2 (5 bases each). CDR1 SGHRS and CDR2 YFSETQ come from the germline V gene. The CDR3 is 12 amino acids. V shed 6 bases and J shed 7 bases, with 10 bases lying between them. In nucleotides, the CDR3 is TGCGCCAGCAAATGGGACGGCGGGGAGCTGTTTTTT. Residues: CASKWDGGELFF.

This clonotype was picked up many times. The chain recombines TRBV5-1 with TRBJ2-3; TRBD2 matches 10 bases. Germline V gene sequence: CDR1 SGHRS, CDR2 YFSETQ. The CDR3 has 16 residues. The ends lost 4 bases at V and 2 bases at J; junction bases unmatched: 7. DNA of the CDR3: TGCGCCAGCAGCCCCCGGACTAGCGGACCCACAGATACGCAGTATTTT. Translated, it gives CASSPRTSGPTDTQYF.

Ten or more counts support this clonotype. The chain couples TRBV7-2 to TRBJ2-5; no definite D call. Germline V lookup: CDR1 SGHTA, CDR2 FQGNSA. CDR3 length: 14 residues. V was shortened by 0 bases and J by 2 bases, with 7 bases between the two germline ends. CDR3 residues: CASSLAAPQETQYF. The CDR3 region has the DNA TGTGCCAGCAGCTTAGCGGCACCGCAAGAGACCCAGTACTTC.

This clonotype was seen repeatedly, ten times or more. The chain combines TRBV20-1 with TRBJ2-7; 9 positions agree with TRBD2. The length of the CDR3 is 13 residues. With 4 bases clipped from V and 7 bases from J, the junction kept 8 bases outside the gene matches. Germline V CDR1 and CDR2: DFQATT, SNEGSKA (reference sequence). The CDR3, as DNA: TGCAGTGCTAAGGGGACTAGCCTAAGAGAGCAGTACTTC. It codes for CSAKGTSLREQYF.

In its sample, this clonotype was seen many times. This sequence joins TRBV2 and TRBJ1-6; D remains ambiguous. The CDR3 extends over 16 amino acids. V was pared by 2 bases and J by 0 bases, with 8 bases between. The germline CDR1 and CDR2 sequences are SNHLY and FYNNEI. The CDR3 here is CASSETASSYNSPLHF. Written as DNA, the CDR3 is TGTGCCAGCAGTGAAACCGCGAGCTCCTATAATTCACCCCTCCACTTT. The whole variable domain, remainder taken from reference TRBV2 and TRBJ1-6, is EPEVTQTPSHQVTQMGQEVILRCVPISNHLYFYWYRQILGQKVEFLVSFYNNEISEKSEIFDDQFSVERPDGSNFTLKIRSTKLEDSAMYFCASSETASSYNSPLHFGNGTRLTVT.

In its sample, this clonotype was seen many times. J is TRBJ1-1 and V is TRBV6-6; D is perhaps TRBD1 (6 bases). The CDR3 is 13 residues long. The germline V gene encodes CDR1 MNHNY and CDR2 SVGAGI (reference sequence). The germline V and J ends were trimmed by 5 bases and 5 bases, with 12 bases remaining between them. The CDR3 protein is CASSRGAGTEAFF. DNA for the CDR3: TGTGCCAGCAGTAGGGGGGCAGGAACTGAAGCTTTCTTT.

At least ten counts were recorded for this clonotype. This chain joins TRBV5-1 and TRBJ2-1; the match to TRBD2 covers 10 bases. The CDR3 is 18 amino acids. The V segment lost 1 base and the J segment 5 bases; nucleotides outside the gene matches: 12. Germline CDR1 SGHRS, CDR2 YFSETQ. The CDR3 reads CASSLLWASGGEDNEQFF. The CDR3 DNA reads TGCGCCAGCAGCTTGTTATGGGCTAGCGGGGGAGAAGACAATGAGCAGTTCTTC.